A selection of T cell receptor beta chains follows, all from one sample in a study of T cell repertoires in cytomegalovirus infection. Which antigens these TCRs recognize remains unknown. TCRdb reanalysed the reads using MiXCR and keeps one entry per CDR3 protein. The data show about 570,000 distinct CDR3 sequences, 40% seen once. The source was cultured PBMCs, collected from culture after CMV antigen stimulation. Receptor source: a human donor in good health (CMV status not recorded). Some clones in this sample may be carry-over from other donors' samples. Both conserved end residues are part of each CDR3. The order of the fields is CDR3 protein, CDR3 DNA, V gene, D gene, clone size, J gene. A D gene is named only where the DNA matches it firmly. Clone size, where shown, is once, few, many, or a class for clones that have expanded.

CDR3aa: CASSGQGDHTEAFF
CDR3nt: TGTGCCAGCAGCGGACAGGGGGATCACACTGAAGCTTTCTTT
v_gene: TRBV7-6
d_gene: TRBD1
abundance: once
j_gene: TRBJ1-1

CDR3aa: CASSPRSKGSYEQYF
CDR3nt: TGTGCCAGCAGCCCGCGATCGAAAGGATCCTACGAGCAGTACTTC
v_gene: TRBV5-4
d_gene: .
abundance: .
j_gene: TRBJ2-7

CDR3aa: CASRLKGGARDQYF
CDR3nt: TGTGCCAGCAGGCTGAAGGGGGGGGCCCGGGACCAGTACTTC
v_gene: TRBV5-5
d_gene: .
abundance: few
j_gene: TRBJ2-5

CDR3aa: CASSLDRGQVYGYTF
CDR3nt: TGTGCCAGCAGCTTAGATCGGGGACAGGTCTATGGCTACACCTTC
v_gene: TRBV7-2
d_gene: TRBD1
abundance: many
j_gene: TRBJ1-2

CDR3aa: CASRGRAGTGFRGQPQHF
CDR3nt: TGTGCCAGCAGAGGTAGGGCCGGGACAGGGTTTCGCGGTCAGCCCCAGCATTTT
v_gene: TRBV6-1
d_gene: TRBD1
abundance: .
j_gene: TRBJ1-5

CDR3aa: CASTRGPGGTEAFF
CDR3nt: TGTGCCAGCACCAGGGGACCGGGCGGCACTGAAGCTTTCTTT
v_gene: TRBV7-6
d_gene: .
abundance: .
j_gene: TRBJ1-1

CDR3aa: CASLRGTYGYTF
CDR3nt: TGTGCCAGCTTGCGGGGGACCTATGGCTACACCTTC
v_gene: TRBV7-9
d_gene: .
abundance: .
j_gene: TRBJ1-2

CDR3aa: CSAATSGVTDTQYF
CDR3nt: TGCAGTGCTGCGACTAGCGGGGTAACAGATACGCAGTATTTT
v_gene: TRBV20-1
d_gene: TRBD2
abundance: .
j_gene: TRBJ2-3

CDR3aa: CASSWGEYNEQFF
CDR3nt: TGTGCCAGCAGTTGGGGGGAGTACAATGAGCAGTTCTTC
v_gene: TRBV27
d_gene: .
abundance: .
j_gene: TRBJ2-1

CDR3aa: CASRIEANQPQHF
CDR3nt: TGTGCCAGCAGAATCGAGGCCAATCAGCCCCAGCATTTT
v_gene: TRBV2
d_gene: .
abundance: .
j_gene: TRBJ1-5

CDR3aa: CASSGPGSRETQYF
CDR3nt: TGTGCCAGCAGCGGACCCGGGTCCCGGGAGACCCAGTACTTC
v_gene: TRBV6-2/TRBV6-3
d_gene: .
abundance: .
j_gene: TRBJ2-5

CDR3aa: CASSAYQGGPGEQYF
CDR3nt: TGTGCCAGCAGCGCATACCAGGGAGGCCCGGGGGAGCAGTACTTC
v_gene: TRBV7-2
d_gene: .
abundance: .
j_gene: TRBJ2-7

CDR3aa: CASSFGTGAAGTQYF
CDR3nt: TGTGCCAGCAGTTTTGGGACAGGGGCCGCAGGGACCCAGTACTTC
v_gene: TRBV12-3/TRBV12-4
d_gene: TRBD1
abundance: few
j_gene: TRBJ2-5

CDR3aa: CASSYSGGRGTDTQYF
CDR3nt: TGTGCCAGCAGTTACTCCGGCGGGAGAGGCACAGATACGCAGTATTTT
v_gene: TRBV6-8
d_gene: TRBD2
abundance: .
j_gene: TRBJ2-3

CDR3aa: CANKTGLTGANVLTF
CDR3nt: TGTGCCAACAAGACAGGGCTGACTGGGGCCAACGTCCTGACTTTC
v_gene: TRBV19
d_gene: TRBD1
abundance: .
j_gene: TRBJ2-6

CDR3aa: CASSAEHSGYEQYF
CDR3nt: TGTGCCAGCAGCGCAGAACACTCAGGGTACGAGCAGTACTTC
v_gene: TRBV7-2
d_gene: .
abundance: many
j_gene: TRBJ2-7

CDR3aa: CASSQDMAGGLVVFF
CDR3nt: TGCGCCAGCAGCCAAGATATGGCGGGGGGGCTAGTAGTGTTCTTC
v_gene: TRBV4-1
d_gene: TRBD2
abundance: few
j_gene: TRBJ2-1

CDR3aa: CASSQDHGAGGEKLFF
CDR3nt: TGCGCCAGCAGCCAAGATCACGGTGCAGGGGGTGAAAAACTGTTTTTT
v_gene: TRBV4-3
d_gene: TRBD1
abundance: .
j_gene: TRBJ1-4

CDR3aa: CASTRGGGYTF
CDR3nt: TGTGCCAGCACGCGGGGTGGTGGCTACACCTTC
v_gene: TRBV12-3/TRBV12-4
d_gene: .
abundance: once
j_gene: TRBJ1-2

CDR3aa: CSAPEGTAGLGNTIYF
CDR3nt: TGCAGTGCCCCCGAGGGGACGGCCGGGCTAGGAAACACCATATATTTT
v_gene: TRBV20-1
d_gene: .
abundance: few
j_gene: TRBJ1-3